The 24 T cell receptor beta chains listed next were all sequenced from one sample in a study of beta chain features in type 1 diabetes. Sequencing targeted expressed TCRB transcripts, as all isolated RNA had been reverse transcribed. Here immunoSEQ multiplex PCR was the method, and the copy in TCRdb shows in-frame clones only, minus some. The data contain 400,000 to 600,000 clones, approximately 30% of them singletons. Sequencing input: naive CD4+ T cells from blood. All receptors come from a man younger than 35 in good health.

This clone was seen a handful of times. V usage is TRBV27 and J usage is TRBJ2-6; 7 bases are shared with TRBD1. Trimming at V came to 5 bases and at J to 1 base, leaving 2 bases not matched to a gene. Germline-derived CDR1 and CDR2 are MNHEY and SMNVEV (reference sequence). The CDR3 runs 15 residues. As DNA, the CDR3 is TGTGCCAGCAGTACCAGGGGGTCTGGGGCCAACGTCCTGACTTTC. It specifies CASSTRGSGANVLTF.

This chain uses TRBV7-6 with TRBJ2-5; 14 bases are a match to TRBD2. Germline values: CDR1 SGHVS, CDR2 FNYEAQ. This CDR3 is built from 15 residues. V dropped 5 bases and J dropped 5; count of bases not matched to a gene: 4. CDR3 residues: CASSVGLAGVETQYF. The CDR3 coding sequence is TGTGCCAGCAGCGTGGGACTAGCGGGAGTCGAGACCCAGTACTTC.

This clone was observed a handful of times. The chain uses TRBV21-1 and TRBJ2-1; the D segment call TRBD2 is taken from the table without a DNA check. TRBV21-1 is marked as a pseudogene. CDR3 size: 15 residues. As DNA, the CDR3 is TGTGCCAGCAGCAATAAGGCTAGCGGCAACAATGAGCAGTTCTTC. Amino acid sequence: CASSNKASGNNEQFF.

This clone was observed a few times. The chain uses TRBV5-4 and TRBJ2-1; 9 bases are shared with TRBD1. Germline trimming cut 3 bases from V and 9 bases from J; bases unmatched to any gene: 7. Germline lookup yields CDR1 SGHNT and CDR2 YYREEE (reference sequence). The CDR3 sequence is 14 residues long. This CDR3 is CASSSRTGDTEQFF. CDR3 bases: TGTGCCAGCAGCTCCAGGACAGGGGACACTGAGCAGTTCTTC.

The chain uses TRBV28 and TRBJ1-1; the D gene is possibly TRBD1 (6 bases). This CDR3 spans 13 amino acids. Trimming shortened V by 7 bases and J by 9 bases, and 18 bases separated the two germline ends. CDR1 and CDR2 from the germline V gene are MDHEN and SYDVKM. The CDR3 spells CASTPGGQPKAFF. The CDR3 coding sequence is TGTGCCAGCACCCCGGGGGGGCAGCCCAAAGCTTTCTTT.

The chain has TRBV30 and TRBJ2-6; D uncertain. CDR3 length: 13 amino acids. V was clipped by 8 bases and J by 0 bases, with 8 bases between them. From germline, CDR1 is GTSNPN and CDR2 SVGIG (reference sequence). This CDR3 reads CARRSSGANVLTF. The CDR3 nucleotides read TGTGCCCGCAGGAGCTCTGGGGCCAACGTCCTGACTTTC. The full variable domain, rest sourced from reference TRBV30 and TRBJ2-6, is SQTIHQWPATLVQPVGSPLSLECTVEGTSNPNLYWYRQAAGRGLQLLFYSVGIGQISSEVPQNLSASRPQDRQFILSSKKLLLSDSGFYLCARRSSGANVLTFGAGSRLTVL.

This clone has a handful of counts. V usage is TRBV30 and J usage is TRBJ1-2; 9 nucleotides agree with TRBD1. CDR1 GTSNPN and CDR2 SVGIG come from the germline V gene (reference sequence). J lost 8 bases, V lost 4 bases, and 8 bases had no gene match. The CDR3 length is 13 residues. CDR3 loop: CAWTDRGAGGYTF. The CDR3 nucleotides are TGTGCCTGGACCGACAGGGGGGCAGGCGGCTACACCTTC.

This rearrangement joins TRBV30 to TRBJ2-1; TRBD2 matches 13 bases. This CDR3 is built from 18 residues. Germline loops: CDR1 GTSNPN, CDR2 SVGIG (reference sequence). Germline trimming cut 4 bases from V and 0 bases from J; bases unmatched to any gene: 9. The CDR3 protein is CAWTKTRTSGSSYNEQFF. As DNA, the CDR3 is TGTGCCTGGACCAAAACCCGGACTAGCGGGAGCTCCTACAATGAGCAGTTCTTC. Drawing the rest from reference TRBV30 and TRBJ2-1, the complete variable domain is SQTIHQWPATLVQPVGSPLSLECTVEGTSNPNLYWYRQAAGRGLQLLFYSVGIGQISSEVPQNLSASRPQDRQFILSSKKLLLSDSGFYLCAWTKTRTSGSSYNEQFFGPGTRLTVL.

This chain connects TRBV29-1 to TRBJ1-1; D is unresolved. Looked up from germline, CDR1 is SQVTM and CDR2 is ANQGSEA. The CDR3 sequence is 12 residues long. V was cut by 3 bases and J by 3 bases, with 8 bases left in between. CDR3 nucleotides: TGCAGCGTTGAGCAAAGACACACTGAAGCTTTCTTT. Its translation: CSVEQRHTEAFF.

The chain links TRBV30 to TRBJ1-3; D remains unclear. Between the trimmed V and J ends, which lost 2 bases and 3 bases, there was a span of 8 bases. The CDR3 extends over 13 amino acids. The germline CDR1 and CDR2 sequences are GTSNPN and SVGIG (reference sequence). The CDR3 here is CAWSKEDGNTIYF. DNA for the CDR3: TGTGCCTGGAGTAAAGAGGATGGAAACACCATATATTTT.

This clone occurred a few times. This chain uses TRBV15 with TRBJ2-3; D gene ambiguous. The germline V gene has CDR1 LNHNV and CDR2 YYDKDF (reference sequence). V dropped 6 bases and J dropped 2 bases, with 6 bases sitting between them. CDR3 length: 12 residues. The CDR3 DNA reads TGTGCCACCAGTAGTCCCACAGATACGCAGTATTTT. It is translated as CATSSPTDTQYF. Drawing the rest from reference TRBV15 and TRBJ2-3, the complete variable domain is DAMVIQNPRYQVTQFGKPVTLSCSQTLNHNVMYWYQQKSSQAPKLLFHYYDKDFNNEADTPDNFQSRRPNTSFCFLDIRSPGLGDTAMYLCATSSPTDTQYFGPGTRLTVL.

The CDR3 DNA is TGTGCCAGCTCCCGGACAGGAGAACCCTACGAGCAGTACTTC. Its protein product is CASSRTGEPYEQYF. The chain links TRBV25-1 to TRBJ2-7, with 7 positions matching TRBD1. J lost 2 bases, V lost 8 bases, and 9 bases had no gene match. The CDR3 contains 14 residues. Looked up from germline, CDR1 is MGHDK and CDR2 is SYGVNS.

The J gene is TRBJ1-5, the V gene TRBV30; 8 nucleotides agree with TRBD1. Trimming at V came to 4 bases and at J to 3 bases, leaving 8 bases not matched to a gene. This CDR3 comprises 15 residues. The V gene's germline CDR1 is GTSNPN and CDR2 SVGIG (reference sequence). Written as DNA, the CDR3 is TGTGCCTGGACCCCTTCGGGACAGGTCAATCAGCCCCAGCATTTT. Amino acid sequence: CAWTPSGQVNQPQHF. Looking up the rest from reference TRBV30 and TRBJ1-5 gives the full variable domain: SQTIHQWPATLVQPVGSPLSLECTVEGTSNPNLYWYRQAAGRGLQLLFYSVGIGQISSEVPQNLSASRPQDRQFILSSKKLLLSDSGFYLCAWTPSGQVNQPQHFGDGTRLSIL.

The chain couples TRBV11-1 to TRBJ2-3; D ambiguous. Trimming pared 4 bases from V and 5 bases from J, leaving 13 bases between. This CDR3 has 14 amino acids. In germline, CDR1 is SGHAT, CDR2 FQDESV (reference sequence). CDR3 sequence (DNA): TGTGCCAGCAGCTACGGGCACGCTCAAGATACGCAGTATTTT. Its protein product is CASSYGHAQDTQYF.

The chain combines TRBV7-7 with TRBJ2-5; 7 bases line up with TRBD1. Germline V gives CDR1 SSHAT, CDR2 FNYEAQ (reference sequence). The V segment lost 8 bases and the J segment 4 bases; nucleotides outside the gene matches: 7. The CDR3 length is 13 residues. CDR3 amino acids: CASERGLGETQYF. In nucleotides, the CDR3 is TGTGCCAGCGAGAGGGGGCTTGGAGAGACCCAGTACTTC.

In this sample, this clone turned up a few times. The genes are TRBV5-1 and TRBJ2-1; tentatively, D is TRBD1 or TRBD2 (6 bases each). There are 13 residues in the CDR3. V was clipped by 9 bases and J by 5 bases, with 15 bases between them. The germline gives CDR1 SGHRS, CDR2 YFSETQ. As DNA, the CDR3 is TGCGCCACTCAGCTGGGGGGCAACAATGAGCAGTTCTTC. Translated, it gives CATQLGGNNEQFF. The full variable domain, rest sourced from reference TRBV5-1 and TRBJ2-1, is KAGVTQTPRYLIKTRGQQVTLSCSPISGHRSVSWYQQTPGQGLQFLFEYFSETQRNKGNFPGRFSGRQFSNSRSEMNVSTLELGDSALYLCATQLGGNNEQFFGPGTRLTVL.

CDR3 protein: CASSSRQSGETQYF. CDR3 DNA: TGTGCCAGCAGCTCAAGACAGAGTGGGGAGACCCAGTACTTC. This chain uses TRBV5-4 with TRBJ2-5; tentative D call: TRBD1 (5 bases). This CDR3 has 14 amino acids. The ends were cut back, 3 bases at V and 5 bases at J, with 14 bases in the middle. Looked up from germline, CDR1 is SGHNT and CDR2 is YYREEE (reference sequence).

The chain has TRBV30 and TRBJ2-7; 10 bases are shared with TRBD2. The CDR3 is 15 residues long. V was clipped by 0 bases and J by 4 bases; unmatched bases: 6. Germline V gene lookup returns CDR1 GTSNPN and CDR2 SVGIG (reference sequence). Here the CDR3 reads CAWSVRLAGEYEQYF. CDR3 coding DNA: TGTGCCTGGAGTGTACGGCTAGCGGGAGAATACGAGCAGTACTTC.

This clone was counted only a few times. This chain connects TRBV6-6 to TRBJ2-7; D unresolved. V lost 2 bases to trimming and J lost 5 bases, with 10 bases between them. The CDR3 covers 13 residues. Per germline, CDR1 MNHNY and CDR2 SVGAGI (reference sequence). The DNA of the CDR3 is TGTGCCAGCAGTTACAGGCGTGTCAACGAGCAGTACTTC. Its protein is CASSYRRVNEQYF.

This chain joins TRBV27 and TRBJ1-2; D perhaps matches TRBD1 (5 bases). The germline V gene encodes CDR1 MNHEY and CDR2 SMNVEV (reference sequence). The length of the CDR3 is 13 residues. V lost 5 bases, J lost 2 bases, and 9 bases lay in between. The CDR3 loop is CASSEQVNYGYTF. The CDR3 DNA is TGTGCCAGCAGTGAACAGGTGAACTATGGCTACACCTTC.

V is TRBV18 and J is TRBJ2-2; D possibly matches TRBD1 or TRBD2 (5 bases each). The CDR3 contains 14 residues. Germline V gives CDR1 KGHSH, CDR2 LQKENI. Trimming cost V 2 bases and J 6 bases, with 10 bases left between them. This CDR3 reads CASSPSGGSGELFF. CDR3 bases: TGTGCCAGCTCACCATCTGGGGGATCCGGGGAGCTGTTTTTT. Using reference TRBV18 and TRBJ2-2 for the parts outside the CDR3, the full variable domain is NAGVMQNPRHLVRRRGQEARLRCSPMKGHSHVYWYRQLPEEGLKFMVYLQKENIIDESGMPKERFSAEFPKEGPSILRIQQVVRGDSAAYFCASSPSGGSGELFFGEGSRLTVL.

This clone appeared a few times. The rearrangement links TRBV30 to TRBJ2-5, with 10 bases matching TRBD2. V lost 2 bases and J lost 5; bases outside the gene matches: 5. CDR1 GTSNPN and CDR2 SVGIG come from the germline V gene (reference sequence). CDR3 size: 14 residues. The CDR3 loop reads CAWSTSGIGETQYF. CDR3 in DNA: TGTGCCTGGAGTACTAGCGGGATCGGCGAGACCCAGTACTTC. Together with reference TRBV30 and TRBJ2-5, the CDR3 gives the full variable domain: SQTIHQWPATLVQPVGSPLSLECTVEGTSNPNLYWYRQAAGRGLQLLFYSVGIGQISSEVPQNLSASRPQDRQFILSSKKLLLSDSGFYLCAWSTSGIGETQYFGPGTRLLVL.

This clone has only a few counts. J is TRBJ2-1 and V is TRBV30; D may match TRBD1 or TRBD2 (5 bases each). This CDR3 spans 13 amino acids. Trimming took off 0 bases at V and 6 bases at J, with 9 bases between the two ends. Germline lookup yields CDR1 GTSNPN and CDR2 SVGIG (reference sequence). This CDR3 is CAWSVWGTNEQFF. The CDR3 DNA reads as TGTGCCTGGAGTGTTTGGGGGACCAATGAGCAGTTCTTC. The complete variable domain, with remaining parts taken from reference TRBV30 and TRBJ2-1, reads SQTIHQWPATLVQPVGSPLSLECTVEGTSNPNLYWYRQAAGRGLQLLFYSVGIGQISSEVPQNLSASRPQDRQFILSSKKLLLSDSGFYLCAWSVWGTNEQFFGPGTRLTVL.

The V gene is TRBV4-3, the J gene TRBJ2-7; maybe TRBD2 (5 bases). Trimming stripped 4 bases from V and 0 bases from J, with 16 bases between. Per germline, CDR1 LGHNA and CDR2 YSLEER. CDR3 length: 16 amino acids. CDR3 amino acids: CASSPRGGLSSYEQYF. CDR3 DNA sequence: TGCGCCAGCAGCCCGCGTGGCGGGCTCAGCTCCTACGAGCAGTACTTC.